The 14 T cell receptor beta chains below were found in one sample sequenced in a study of T cell changes during pregnancy in multiple sclerosis. Repertoires were generated with immunoSEQ multiplex PCR, while TCRdb's copy carries only in-frame clones and drops some. The sample carries about 71,000 clones, approximately 92% recorded once. The sequenced sample was peripheral blood, obtained in the third trimester of pregnancy. Receptors originate from a female donor with multiple sclerosis, enrolled in a pregnancy study.

The gene calls are TRBV18 and TRBJ2-5; D uncertain. V was cut by 5 bases and J by 0 bases, with 10 bases left in between. Germline loops: CDR1 KGHSH, CDR2 LQKENI. CDR3 size: 14 residues. The CDR3 DNA reads as TGTGCCAGCTCAGGGCAGAGTTACCAAGAGACCCAGTACTTC. This sequence encodes CASSGQSYQETQYF. Drawing the rest from reference TRBV18 and TRBJ2-5, the complete variable domain is NAGVMQNPRHLVRRRGQEARLRCSPMKGHSHVYWYRQLPEEGLKFMVYLQKENIIDESGMPKERFSAEFPKEGPSILRIQQVVRGDSAAYFCASSGQSYQETQYFGPGTRLLVL.

This clone was observed once. The chain uses TRBV30 and TRBJ1-5; weak D call: TRBD1 (6 bases). CDR1 and CDR2 (germline): GTSNPN, SVGIG (reference sequence). Trimming cost V 2 bases and J 4 bases, with 12 bases left between them. This CDR3 has 14 residues. The CDR3 coding sequence is TGTGCCTGGAGTTATCAGGGGTTAAATCAGCCCCAGCATTTT. It encodes CAWSYQGLNQPQHF. Drawing the rest from reference TRBV30 and TRBJ1-5, the complete variable domain is SQTIHQWPATLVQPVGSPLSLECTVEGTSNPNLYWYRQAAGRGLQLLFYSVGIGQISSEVPQNLSASRPQDRQFILSSKKLLLSDSGFYLCAWSYQGLNQPQHFGDGTRLSIL.

The chain combines TRBV28 with TRBJ2-7; D possibly corresponds to TRBD1 (6 bases). V dropped 8 bases and J dropped 1 base, with 21 bases sitting between them. This CDR3 is built from 16 residues. CDR1 is MDHEN and CDR2 is SYDVKM in the germline V gene. CDR3 nucleotide sequence: TGTGCCAGCGGGCAAGAGGGGGAACCGGGGTCCTACGAGCAGTACTTC. Residues: CASGQEGEPGSYEQYF.

V gene TRBV7-2 combines with J gene TRBJ2-7, with no clear D. V was shortened by 2 bases and J by 0 bases, with 8 bases between the two germline ends. CDR1 and CDR2 from the germline V gene are SGHTA and FQGNSA. CDR3 length equals 14 residues. Here the CDR3 reads CASSLQEGSYEQYF. In nucleotides, the CDR3 is TGTGCCAGCAGCTTACAGGAAGGCTCCTACGAGCAGTACTTC.

The J gene is TRBJ2-7, the V gene TRBV2, with 11 bases matching TRBD2. CDR3 size: 14 residues. V lost 6 bases to trimming and J lost 2 bases; unmatched junction nucleotides: 3. Germline-derived CDR1 and CDR2 are SNHLY and FYNNEI. The CDR3 here is CASRLTSGTYEQYF. CDR3 DNA: TGTGCCAGCAGGCTGACTAGCGGGACCTACGAGCAGTACTTC. Full variable domain (rest looked up from reference TRBV2 and TRBJ2-7): EPEVTQTPSHQVTQMGQEVILRCVPISNHLYFYWYRQILGQKVEFLVSFYNNEISEKSEIFDDQFSVERPDGSNFTLKIRSTKLEDSAMYFCASRLTSGTYEQYFGPGTRLTVT.

This sequence joins TRBV5-4 and TRBJ2-7, with D perhaps TRBD2 (6 bases). The germline V and J ends were trimmed by 5 bases and 2 bases, with 17 bases remaining between them. The CDR3 covers 15 residues. Germline CDR1 reads SGHNT; CDR2 reads YYREEE (reference sequence). CDR3 sequence (DNA): TGTGCCAGCAGTGAGATAGCGGAAGAGGCCTACGAGCAGTACTTC. Its translation: CASSEIAEEAYEQYF.

The chain uses TRBV7-2 and TRBJ1-5; TRBD1 is a possible D gene (6 bases). The length of the CDR3 is 17 residues. Germline V lookup: CDR1 SGHTA, CDR2 FQGNSA. V lost 2 bases to trimming and J lost 2 bases, with 16 bases between them. CDR3 DNA: TGTGCCAGCAGCTTATACTTCGGGGGGCGAGGCAATCAGCCCCAGCATTTT. Translated, it gives CASSLYFGGRGNQPQHF.

The V gene is TRBV28, the J gene TRBJ2-1; 8 nucleotides agree with TRBD1. The V gene end was trimmed by 5 bases and the J gene end by 6 bases; junction bases not matched to a gene: 6. CDR1 and CDR2 from the germline V gene are MDHEN and SYDVKM. CDR3 length: 14 amino acids. For the CDR3, the DNA is TGTGCCAGCAGTGTCCTTGACAGGGGCAATGAGCAGTTCTTC. Protein product: CASSVLDRGNEQFF. The entire variable domain, with the rest obtained from reference TRBV28 and TRBJ2-1, is as follows: DVKVTQSSRYLVKRTGEKVFLECVQDMDHENMFWYRQDPGLGLRLIYFSYDVKMKEKGDIPEGYSVSREKKERFSLILESASTNQTSMYLCASSVLDRGNEQFFGPGTRLTVL.

The chain employs TRBV5-1 and TRBJ2-1; 8 nucleotides line up with TRBD1. Trimming took 4 bases from V and 3 from J; bases not matched to a gene: 12. Per germline, CDR1 SGHRS and CDR2 YFSETQ. CDR3 length equals 17 residues. The CDR3 DNA reads TGCGCCAGCAGCCCGGGACAGGTCTCTGGGATCTACAATGAGCAGTTCTTC. This gives the protein CASSPGQVSGIYNEQFF. The whole variable domain, remainder taken from reference TRBV5-1 and TRBJ2-1, is KAGVTQTPRYLIKTRGQQVTLSCSPISGHRSVSWYQQTPGQGLQFLFEYFSETQRNKGNFPGRFSGRQFSNSRSEMNVSTLELGDSALYLCASSPGQVSGIYNEQFFGPGTRLTVL.

The chain employs TRBV7-9 and TRBJ2-7; 9 bases agree with TRBD1. This CDR3 region has 13 residues. Germline assignment: CDR1 SEHNR and CDR2 FQNEAQ (reference sequence). The CDR3 nucleotides are TGTGCTACCGGGGACAGGGCCAATTCCGAGCAGTACTTC. Its translation is CATGDRANSEQYF.

The V gene is TRBV29-1, the J gene TRBJ1-2; 12 nucleotides align to TRBD1. V lost 5 bases to trimming and J lost 8 bases; unmatched junction nucleotides: 12. Germline CDR1 is SQVTM and CDR2 is ANQGSEA. The CDR3 length is 15 residues. CDR3 residues: CSVTQPGQGAEGYTF. The DNA for the CDR3 is TGCAGCGTTACCCAACCGGGACAGGGGGCTGAGGGCTACACCTTC.

The rearrangement uses TRBV5-4 and TRBJ2-7, with TRBD2 as a possible D gene (7 bases). The length of the CDR3 is 14 residues. Germline V gene data show CDR1 as SGHNT and CDR2 as YYREEE (reference sequence). The V and J ends lost 3 bases and 0 bases respectively, with 10 bases between them. The CDR3 nucleotides are TGTGCCAGCAGCTGGGCGGGGGCCTCCTACGAGCAGTACTTC. Its protein is CASSWAGASYEQYF.

The J gene is TRBJ2-7, the V gene TRBV5-1; D may be TRBD2 (6 bases). Trimming took off 1 base at V and 4 bases at J, with 12 bases between the two ends. The CDR3 sequence is 14 residues long. Germline CDR1 and CDR2: SGHRS and YFSETQ. The CDR3 DNA follows: TGCGCCAGCAGCTTGAGCGGGTACGGATACGAGCAGTACTTC. Amino acids: CASSLSGYGYEQYF.

The gene calls are TRBV25-1 and TRBJ2-1; possibly TRBD1 for D (6 bases). The CDR3 spans 13 residues. The ends were cut back, 6 bases at V and 4 bases at J, with 10 bases in the middle. Germline-derived CDR1 and CDR2 are MGHDK and SYGVNS. CDR3 in amino acids: CASRQGLYNEQFF. CDR3 coding DNA: TGTGCCAGCAGACAGGGCCTTTACAATGAGCAGTTCTTC. The whole variable domain, filled in from reference TRBV25-1 and TRBJ2-1, reads EADIYQTPRYLVIGTGKKITLECSQTMGHDKMYWYQQDPGMELHLIHYSYGVNSTEKGDLSSESTVSRIRTEHFPLTLESARPSHTSQYLCASRQGLYNEQFFGPGTRLTVL.